The clone carrying this T cell receptor (beta chain) has more than one count but fewer than ten. CDR3 length: 15 residues. The V segment lost 4 bases and the J segment 8 bases; nucleotides outside the gene matches: 5. The sample's time point: pre-sensitization, week 0. The treatment here: therapeutic diphenylcyclopropenone sensitization with weekly scalp DPC. The data were obtained in a study of human T cells and chemical hapten exposure. Study at large: Investigators sensitized around 2 cm by around 2 cm of upper inner arm skin with 2% DPC. Predominantly women, the patients had alopecia areata, totalis or universalis.

TCRdb used MiXCR to reprocess the RACE reads, holding one entry per CDR3 protein. Of about 68,000 distinct CDR3 sequences in the sample, roughly 9.7% were seen once. This chain uses TRBV12-3 or TRBV12-4 with TRBJ2-1, with 13 positions matching TRBD2. The sample in question was whole blood, obtained in connection with sensitization to the hapten diphenylcyclopropenone (DPC). This clonotype was sampled from a woman between 50 and 59 years old with alopecia areata. Some clones in this sample may be carry-over from other donors' samples. The DNA for the CDR3 is TGTGCCAGCAGTTCCGGGACTAGCGGGAATTATGAGCAGTTCTTC. Translation: CASSSGTSGNYEQFF.